The 22 T cell receptor beta chains below were found in one sample sequenced in a study of blood T cell repertoires in COVID-19. Assay used: immunoSEQ multiplex PCR; TCRdb lists only in-frame clones, some missing. The sample records 30,000 to 40,000 clones, 90% being singletons. Input material: peripheral blood. Receptors were obtained from a man aged 80 or over with acute or convalescent COVID-19.

The chain carries TRBV5-8 and TRBJ2-3, with 7 positions matching TRBD2. The CDR3 totals 15 residues. Germline V CDR1 and CDR2: SGHTS, YDEGEE. V gave up 6 bases and J gave up 2 bases; unmatched junction bases: 9. The CDR3 region is CASTRWGGTTDTQYF. The CDR3 DNA follows: TGTGCCAGCACACGGTGGGGGGGGACCACAGATACGCAGTATTTT.

The genes are TRBV19 and TRBJ1-6; D ambiguous. This CDR3 has 14 residues. Trimming pared 7 bases from V and 6 bases from J, leaving 13 bases between. The germline gives CDR1 LNHDA, CDR2 SQIVND (reference sequence). The CDR3 protein is CASNSIVFNSPLHF. The CDR3, as DNA: TGTGCCAGTAATTCGATAGTTTTTAATTCACCCCTCCACTTT.

The chain employs TRBV5-8 and TRBJ2-5; 7 bases are shared with TRBD1. The junction had 7 bases not matched to a gene; V was cut back by 6 bases and J by 2 bases. The CDR3 extends over 14 amino acids. Germline V gene data show CDR1 as SGHTS and CDR2 as YDEGEE. CDR3 amino acids: CASNWPRGQETQYF. For the CDR3, the DNA is TGTGCCAGCAATTGGCCCAGGGGGCAAGAGACCCAGTACTTC. Full variable domain (rest looked up from reference TRBV5-8 and TRBJ2-5): EAGVTQSPTHLIKTRGQQATLRCSPISGHTSVYWYQQALGLGLQFLLWYDEGEERNRGNFPPRFSGRQFPNYSSELNVNALELEDSALYLCASNWPRGQETQYFGPGTRLLVL.

This chain joins TRBV5-1 and TRBJ2-6; maybe TRBD1 (6 bases). Trimming removed 4 bases from V and 0 bases from J, with 8 bases in between. This CDR3 region has 15 residues. The germline CDR1 and CDR2 sequences are SGHRS and YFSETQ. CDR3 DNA: TGCGCCAGCAGCGACAGGAGCTCTGGGGCCAACGTCCTGACTTTC. Encoded protein: CASSDRSSGANVLTF. The entire variable domain, with the rest obtained from reference TRBV5-1 and TRBJ2-6, is as follows: KAGVTQTPRYLIKTRGQQVTLSCSPISGHRSVSWYQQTPGQGLQFLFEYFSETQRNKGNFPGRFSGRQFSNSRSEMNVSTLELGDSALYLCASSDRSSGANVLTFGAGSRLTVL.

This chain joins TRBV19 and TRBJ2-7, with D perhaps TRBD2 (5 bases). CDR1 is LNHDA, CDR2 SQIVND, per germline (reference sequence). This CDR3 is 15 amino acids long. With 3 bases removed from V and 1 base from J, the gap between germline ends came to 13 bases. The CDR3 here is CASSIQGGRSYEQYF. Written as DNA, the CDR3 is TGTGCCAGTAGTATTCAAGGAGGAAGATCCTACGAGCAGTACTTC.

J is TRBJ1-6 and V is TRBV7-8, with D unresolved. The V and J ends lost 3 bases and 0 bases respectively, with 6 bases between them. Germline V CDR1 and CDR2: SGHVS, FQNEAQ. This CDR3 comprises 15 residues. CDR3 sequence reads: CASSLRSSYNSPLHF. The CDR3 bases are TGTGCCAGCAGCTTGCGGAGCTCCTATAATTCACCCCTCCACTTT.

This CDR3 is CASSYLQGNTEAFF. The CDR3 nucleotides are TGCGCCAGCAGCTATTTACAGGGCAACACTGAAGCTTTCTTT. The gene calls are TRBV5-1 and TRBJ1-1, with a tentative D call TRBD1 (6 bases). Trimming stripped 3 bases from V and 2 bases from J, with 11 bases between. The CDR3 runs 14 residues. In germline, CDR1 is SGHRS, CDR2 YFSETQ.

The rearrangement joins TRBV29-1 to TRBJ1-5; 7 bases are a match to TRBD1. This CDR3 is built from 13 residues. The V and J ends lost 4 bases and 5 bases, in that order; junction bases with no gene match: 5. Germline CDR1 and CDR2: SQVTM and ANQGSEA. The CDR3 region is CSVADRTHQPQHF. Written as DNA, the CDR3 is TGCAGCGTTGCGGACAGGACCCATCAGCCCCAGCATTTT.

The chain combines TRBV6-1 with TRBJ1-2; 7 bases are shared with TRBD1. Germline V gene data show CDR1 as MNHNS and CDR2 as SASEGT. The CDR3 runs to 15 residues. V was clipped by 5 bases and J by 4 bases; unmatched bases: 10. CDR3 residues: CASSWPGQASYGYTF. The CDR3 bases are TGTGCCAGCAGTTGGCCTGGACAGGCTAGCTATGGCTACACCTTC.

This chain connects TRBV5-6 to TRBJ1-5, with D unresolved. Trimming took off 1 base at V and 0 bases at J, with 8 bases between the two ends. The germline CDR1 and CDR2 sequences are SGHDT and YYEEEE. The CDR3 has 15 amino acids. This CDR3 is CASSLWRVSNQPQHF. The CDR3 region has the DNA TGTGCCAGCAGCTTGTGGCGGGTTAGCAATCAGCCCCAGCATTTT.

The rearrangement joins TRBV7-6 to TRBJ1-2; D remains ambiguous. Germline V gene lookup returns CDR1 SGHVS and CDR2 FNYEAQ. This CDR3 has 13 amino acids. V lost 1 base to trimming and J lost 1 base, with 4 bases between them. The CDR3 region has the DNA TGTGCCAGCAGCTTAGGTCTTAACTATGGCTACACCTTC. This codes for CASSLGLNYGYTF.

The rearrangement uses TRBV11-2 and TRBJ1-1; a possible D gene is TRBD1 (6 bases). CDR1 SGHAT and CDR2 FQNNGV come from the germline V gene. This CDR3 is built from 16 residues. V lost 1 base and J 2 bases, leaving 14 bases between the germline ends. CDR3 nucleotides: TGTGCCAGCAGCTTAGCCCCCAAGGGGGATAACACTGAAGCTTTCTTT. It encodes CASSLAPKGDNTEAFF.

The rearrangement links TRBV10-1 to TRBJ2-7; 11 bases are a match to TRBD2. The CDR3 length is 16 residues. V was pared by 6 bases and J by 0 bases, with 7 bases of the junction left unmatched. Germline V lookup: CDR1 WNHNN, CDR2 SYGVQD (reference sequence). This chain's CDR3 is CASSRRTSGYSYEQYF. CDR3 DNA: TGCGCCAGCAGCCGAAGGACTAGCGGGTACTCCTACGAGCAGTACTTC.

The chain uses TRBV19 and TRBJ2-5, with D possibly matching TRBD1 (5 bases). V was clipped by 5 bases and J by 4 bases, with 11 bases between them. This CDR3 comprises 13 residues. Germline-derived CDR1 and CDR2 are LNHDA and SQIVND (reference sequence). This chain's CDR3 is CASSEARGETQYF. The CDR3 nucleotides read TGTGCCAGTAGTGAGGCTAGGGGAGAGACCCAGTACTTC.

The CDR3 sequence: CASSLGQGFDEAFF. CDR3 coding DNA: TGTGCCAGCTCACTCGGACAGGGGTTTGATGAAGCTTTCTTT. This rearrangement joins TRBV18 to TRBJ1-1; 9 nucleotides align to TRBD1. Trimming took 4 bases from V and 7 from J; bases not matched to a gene: 7. Germline-derived CDR1 and CDR2 are KGHSH and LQKENI. CDR3 size: 14 residues.

This clone was picked up one time. The chain links TRBV5-1 to TRBJ1-1; D might be TRBD1 (6 bases). Germline CDR1 reads SGHRS; CDR2 reads YFSETQ. The V and J ends lost 3 bases and 5 bases respectively, with 14 bases between them. This CDR3 has 14 residues. The CDR3 DNA reads as TGCGCCAGCAGCTCCCAAGGGGGGGGAACTGAAGCTTTCTTT. Translation gives CASSSQGGGTEAFF.

The rearrangement links TRBV30 to TRBJ1-2, with a weak D call TRBD1 (6 bases). The CDR3 totals 16 residues. V lost 4 bases and J 1 base, leaving 19 bases between the germline ends. Germline lookup yields CDR1 GTSNPN and CDR2 SVGIG (reference sequence). CDR3 in DNA: TGTGCCTGGATCTCACAGGGAGACCAGTTTAACTATGGCTACACCTTC. Its protein product is CAWISQGDQFNYGYTF.

The chain combines TRBV4-2 with TRBJ2-5; tentative D call: TRBD1 (5 bases). Germline V CDR1 and CDR2: LGHNA, YNFKEQ. V was pared by 0 bases and J by 4 bases, with 15 bases between. This CDR3 spans 16 amino acids. The CDR3 nucleotides are TGTGCCAGCAGCCAAGACCCAGACAGTCAGGGAGAGACCCAGTACTTC. It encodes CASSQDPDSQGETQYF.

The V and J genes are TRBV6-5 and TRBJ1-2; 8 bases are shared with TRBD1. Germline assignment: CDR1 MNHEY and CDR2 SVGAGI. This CDR3 region has 14 residues. The V segment lost 4 bases and the J segment 2 bases; nucleotides outside the gene matches: 3. DNA for the CDR3: TGTGCCAGCAGTTGGGACAGGACCAACTATGGCTACACCTTC. Encoded protein: CASSWDRTNYGYTF.

The chain employs TRBV4-1 and TRBJ2-7, with 7 bases fitting TRBD1. Germline assignment: CDR1 MGHRA and CDR2 YSYEKL. The ends lost 1 base at V and 0 bases at J; junction bases unmatched: 3. The CDR3 runs 15 residues. CDR3 nucleotides: TGCGCCAGCAGCCAAGGGACAGGACTCTCCTACGAGCAGTACTTC. It is translated as CASSQGTGLSYEQYF.

The V gene is TRBV2, the J gene TRBJ2-7; D may be TRBD1 (5 bases). Trimming removed 8 bases at V and 0 bases at J, with 17 bases between. CDR1 is SNHLY, CDR2 FYNNEI, per germline. This CDR3 has 15 amino acids. The CDR3 bases are TGTGCCAGCTACAGGACACCTACTACCTCCTACGAGCAGTACTTC. Translated: CASYRTPTTSYEQYF. The variable domain in full, with the rest retrieved from reference TRBV2 and TRBJ2-7, is EPEVTQTPSHQVTQMGQEVILRCVPISNHLYFYWYRQILGQKVEFLVSFYNNEISEKSEIFDDQFSVERPDGSNFTLKIRSTKLEDSAMYFCASYRTPTTSYEQYFGPGTRLTVT.

The J gene is TRBJ1-1, the V gene TRBV12-3 or TRBV12-4, with D possibly TRBD1 on 6 matching bases. CDR3 length: 13 amino acids. Deletions cut 5 bases from V and 5 bases from J, with 12 bases between. Written as DNA, the CDR3 is TGTGCCAGCAGTAGGGGACAACGAACTGAAGCTTTCTTT. Translation: CASSRGQRTEAFF.